These T cell receptor beta chains were read from a single sample in a study. Each CDR3 protein gets one entry after TCRdb re-called the 5' RACE reads with MiXCR. The table has 2,500 to 3,500 distinct CDR3 sequences, 6.7% seen once. The material sequenced was total memory T cells from blood PBMCs. These receptors all come from a female donor with HIV. Each CDR3 is given with its conserved first and last residue. D genes are given only for firm matches. A row's size may be missing; if present it is once, few, many or a size class.

cdr3_nt: TGCGCCAGCAGCCAAGATCCGAGACAAACGTTGAACACTGAAGCTTTCTTT
cdr3_aa: CASSQDPRQTLNTEAFF
d_call: .
clone_size: large
v_call: TRBV4-1
j_call: TRBJ1-1

cdr3_nt: TGTGCCAGCAGTTTGACAGGGAACTATGGCTACACCTTC
cdr3_aa: CASSLTGNYGYTF
d_call: TRBD1
clone_size: medium-sized
v_call: TRBV28
j_call: TRBJ1-2

cdr3_nt: TGTGCCACCAGCAGAGGGGTTAGCAATCAGCCCCAGCATTTT
cdr3_aa: CATSRGVSNQPQHF
d_call: .
clone_size: .
v_call: TRBV15
j_call: TRBJ1-5

cdr3_nt: TGTGCCAGCGGCAGGGCGAATTCACCCCTCCACTTT
cdr3_aa: CASGRANSPLHF
d_call: .
clone_size: few
v_call: TRBV28
j_call: TRBJ1-6

cdr3_nt: TGTGCCAGCAGCTCTAGCGGGGGGCTCAACACCGGGGAGCTGTTTTTT
cdr3_aa: CASSSSGGLNTGELFF
d_call: TRBD2
clone_size: medium-sized
v_call: TRBV7-9
j_call: TRBJ2-2

cdr3_nt: TGTGCCAGCAGTTTGTTAGCGGCGACACCCCTCCACTTT
cdr3_aa: CASSLLAATPLHF
d_call: .
clone_size: .
v_call: TRBV12-3/TRBV12-4
j_call: TRBJ1-6

cdr3_nt: TGTGCCAGCAGTTTGAGATTCTGGAACACTGAAGCTTTCTTT
cdr3_aa: CASSLRFWNTEAFF
d_call: .
clone_size: .
v_call: TRBV7-2
j_call: TRBJ1-1

cdr3_nt: TGTGCCAGCAGTTCCTCCGTGTGGGAGCAGTTCTTC
cdr3_aa: CASSSSVWEQFF
d_call: .
clone_size: medium-sized
v_call: TRBV28
j_call: TRBJ2-1

cdr3_nt: TGTGCCATCAGTGAGGGACAGGGTGACACTGAAGCTTTCTTT
cdr3_aa: CAISEGQGDTEAFF
d_call: TRBD1
clone_size: medium-sized
v_call: TRBV10-3
j_call: TRBJ1-1

cdr3_nt: TGTGCCACGAAGAGGGACGGCACTGAAGCTTTCTTT
cdr3_aa: CATKRDGTEAFF
d_call: .
clone_size: few
v_call: TRBV10-3
j_call: TRBJ1-1

cdr3_nt: TGTGCCAGCAGCCCTCCGGGACAGGGGTATTATGGCTACACCTTC
cdr3_aa: CASSPPGQGYYGYTF
d_call: TRBD1
clone_size: medium-sized
v_call: TRBV5-6
j_call: TRBJ1-2

cdr3_nt: TGTGCCTGGAGTCCCACCTCTTCACTTCAGCCCCAGCATTTT
cdr3_aa: CAWSPTSSLQPQHF
d_call: .
clone_size: few
v_call: TRBV30
j_call: TRBJ1-5

cdr3_nt: TGCGCCAGCAGCCAAGCTACGGGGATAGGCACAGATACGCAGTATTTT
cdr3_aa: CASSQATGIGTDTQYF
d_call: .
clone_size: few
v_call: TRBV4-3
j_call: TRBJ2-3

cdr3_nt: TGTGCCACCAGGGGGACAGGCAACTATGGCTACACCTTC
cdr3_aa: CATRGTGNYGYTF
d_call: TRBD1
clone_size: medium-sized
v_call: TRBV24-1
j_call: TRBJ1-2

cdr3_nt: TGTGCCAGCAGCTCAAACAGGGGCAATGAAAAACTGTTTTTT
cdr3_aa: CASSSNRGNEKLFF
d_call: TRBD1
clone_size: medium-sized
v_call: TRBV7-6
j_call: TRBJ1-4

cdr3_nt: TGTGCCAGCAGTTTGGGGCCCCTGAACACTGAAGCTTTCTTT
cdr3_aa: CASSLGPLNTEAFF
d_call: .
clone_size: medium-sized
v_call: TRBV12-3/TRBV12-4
j_call: TRBJ1-1

cdr3_nt: TGCGCCAGCAGCCAAGAACTACTAGCGGGGGCCTACAATGAGCAGTTCTTC
cdr3_aa: CASSQELLAGAYNEQFF
d_call: TRBD2
clone_size: medium-sized
v_call: TRBV4-3
j_call: TRBJ2-1

cdr3_nt: TGTGCCATCAGTGAACCAGCGCCCCTAGGGTATGGCTACACCTTC
cdr3_aa: CAISEPAPLGYGYTF
d_call: .
clone_size: .
v_call: TRBV10-3
j_call: TRBJ1-2

cdr3_nt: TGTGCCAGCAGCCCGGACGCAGGCGACCAGCCCCAGCATTTT
cdr3_aa: CASSPDAGDQPQHF
d_call: .
clone_size: medium-sized
v_call: TRBV13
j_call: TRBJ1-5

cdr3_nt: TGTGCCAGCAGAGGGAACTATGGCTACACCTTC
cdr3_aa: CASRGNYGYTF
d_call: .
clone_size: medium-sized
v_call: TRBV5-6
j_call: TRBJ1-2

cdr3_nt: TGTGCCTGGAGTTCCGGGACAGGGGGCTATGGCTACACCTTC
cdr3_aa: CAWSSGTGGYGYTF
d_call: TRBD1
clone_size: .
v_call: TRBV30
j_call: TRBJ1-2

cdr3_nt: TGTGCCTGGAGTGTTTCAGGGGGCCATGGCTACACCTTC
cdr3_aa: CAWSVSGGHGYTF
d_call: TRBD1
clone_size: medium-sized
v_call: TRBV30
j_call: TRBJ1-2

cdr3_nt: TGTGCCAGCAGCATCGCAGGGGGAATTAGAGATACGCAGTATTTT
cdr3_aa: CASSIAGGIRDTQYF
d_call: TRBD1
clone_size: medium-sized
v_call: TRBV5-4
j_call: TRBJ2-3

cdr3_nt: TGTGCCAGCAGTTTAGGGGGAGCCGTTGGCTATGGCTACACCTTC
cdr3_aa: CASSLGGAVGYGYTF
d_call: .
clone_size: medium-sized
v_call: TRBV28
j_call: TRBJ1-2

cdr3_nt: TGTGCCAGTAGTATAGGGGGGGTGGTTGGGCCCCAGCATTTT
cdr3_aa: CASSIGGVVGPQHF
d_call: .
clone_size: medium-sized
v_call: TRBV19
j_call: TRBJ1-5

cdr3_nt: TGTGCCAGCAGTGACAACAGGGGGAGATCTTCTGGCTACACCTTC
cdr3_aa: CASSDNRGRSSGYTF
d_call: TRBD1
clone_size: few
v_call: TRBV6-4
j_call: TRBJ1-2

cdr3_nt: TGCGCCAGCAGCCAAGAGGGCCCTGGGGTAGGCACTGAAGCTTTCTTT
cdr3_aa: CASSQEGPGVGTEAFF
d_call: .
clone_size: few
v_call: TRBV4-1
j_call: TRBJ1-1

cdr3_nt: TGTGCCAGCAGCCACTGGGGACTAGGATCCTACAATGAGCAGTTCTTC
cdr3_aa: CASSHWGLGSYNEQFF
d_call: TRBD2
clone_size: .
v_call: TRBV14
j_call: TRBJ2-1

cdr3_nt: .
cdr3_aa: CASRSGASHGPGSCFF
d_call: .
clone_size: once
v_call: TRBV6-1
j_call: TRBJ2-2

cdr3_nt: TGCGCCAGCAGCTTGGAGGGGGACAGAGGGGCTGAAGCTTTCTTT
cdr3_aa: CASSLEGDRGAEAFF
d_call: TRBD1
clone_size: few
v_call: TRBV5-1
j_call: TRBJ1-1

cdr3_nt: TGTGCCAGCAGCTCCCGGGGCCCAGATACGCAGTATTTT
cdr3_aa: CASSSRGPDTQYF
d_call: .
clone_size: .
v_call: TRBV7-6
j_call: TRBJ2-3

cdr3_nt: TGTGCCTGGAGTGCGGGACGGCTGAACACTGAAGCTTTCTTT
cdr3_aa: CAWSAGRLNTEAFF
d_call: .
clone_size: few
v_call: TRBV30
j_call: TRBJ1-1

cdr3_nt: TGCGCCAGCAGTTCATCGACTAGCGGGGGGTTCAATGAGCAGTTCTTC
cdr3_aa: CASSSSTSGGFNEQFF
d_call: TRBD2
clone_size: medium-sized
v_call: TRBV10-1
j_call: TRBJ2-1

cdr3_nt: TGTGCCAGCAGCTTAGGACAGGGCCGCGTAGGCTACACCTTC
cdr3_aa: CASSLGQGRVGYTF
d_call: TRBD1
clone_size: medium-sized
v_call: TRBV7-6
j_call: TRBJ1-2

cdr3_nt: TGTGCCACCAGCAGAGAGCGAAGCGGGAGATACAATGAGCAGTTCTTC
cdr3_aa: CATSRERSGRYNEQFF
d_call: TRBD2
clone_size: medium-sized
v_call: TRBV15
j_call: TRBJ2-1

cdr3_nt: TGTGCCAGCAGTTACTCGAGTTGGGGCGCGGGTCAGCCCCAGCATTTT
cdr3_aa: CASSYSSWGAGQPQHF
d_call: .
clone_size: medium-sized
v_call: TRBV6-5
j_call: TRBJ1-5

cdr3_nt: TGTGCCAGCAGCAGGGACACCCGCTCGGATACGCAGTATTTT
cdr3_aa: CASSRDTRSDTQYF
d_call: .
clone_size: medium-sized
v_call: TRBV11-2
j_call: TRBJ2-3

cdr3_nt: TGTGCCAGCAGTCGCGTTAACTATGGCTACACCTTC
cdr3_aa: CASSRVNYGYTF
d_call: .
clone_size: .
v_call: TRBV2
j_call: TRBJ1-2

cdr3_nt: TGCGCCAGCAGCCAAGAAGGGACAGGGGTAAGGGTAGCTTTCTTT
cdr3_aa: CASSQEGTGVRVAFF
d_call: TRBD1
clone_size: medium-sized
v_call: TRBV4-3
j_call: TRBJ1-1

cdr3_nt: TGTGCCAGCAGGCGGACAAACGCTAGAAACACCATATATTTT
cdr3_aa: CASRRTNARNTIYF
d_call: .
clone_size: few
v_call: TRBV7-9
j_call: TRBJ1-3

cdr3_nt: TGTGCCACCAGCGGGAGCTCCTATAATTCACCCCTCCACTTT
cdr3_aa: CATSGSSYNSPLHF
d_call: .
clone_size: .
v_call: TRBV15
j_call: TRBJ1-6

cdr3_nt: TGTGCCACCAGCGCCCCGAGTGGCGATCAGCCCCAGCATTTT
cdr3_aa: CATSAPSGDQPQHF
d_call: .
clone_size: medium-sized
v_call: TRBV15
j_call: TRBJ1-5

cdr3_nt: TGTGCCAGCAGTGGGGGCTTGGTAGCGGGGGGGTCCTACAATGAGCAGTTCTTC
cdr3_aa: CASSGGLVAGGSYNEQFF
d_call: TRBD2
clone_size: medium-sized
v_call: TRBV12-3/TRBV12-4
j_call: TRBJ2-1